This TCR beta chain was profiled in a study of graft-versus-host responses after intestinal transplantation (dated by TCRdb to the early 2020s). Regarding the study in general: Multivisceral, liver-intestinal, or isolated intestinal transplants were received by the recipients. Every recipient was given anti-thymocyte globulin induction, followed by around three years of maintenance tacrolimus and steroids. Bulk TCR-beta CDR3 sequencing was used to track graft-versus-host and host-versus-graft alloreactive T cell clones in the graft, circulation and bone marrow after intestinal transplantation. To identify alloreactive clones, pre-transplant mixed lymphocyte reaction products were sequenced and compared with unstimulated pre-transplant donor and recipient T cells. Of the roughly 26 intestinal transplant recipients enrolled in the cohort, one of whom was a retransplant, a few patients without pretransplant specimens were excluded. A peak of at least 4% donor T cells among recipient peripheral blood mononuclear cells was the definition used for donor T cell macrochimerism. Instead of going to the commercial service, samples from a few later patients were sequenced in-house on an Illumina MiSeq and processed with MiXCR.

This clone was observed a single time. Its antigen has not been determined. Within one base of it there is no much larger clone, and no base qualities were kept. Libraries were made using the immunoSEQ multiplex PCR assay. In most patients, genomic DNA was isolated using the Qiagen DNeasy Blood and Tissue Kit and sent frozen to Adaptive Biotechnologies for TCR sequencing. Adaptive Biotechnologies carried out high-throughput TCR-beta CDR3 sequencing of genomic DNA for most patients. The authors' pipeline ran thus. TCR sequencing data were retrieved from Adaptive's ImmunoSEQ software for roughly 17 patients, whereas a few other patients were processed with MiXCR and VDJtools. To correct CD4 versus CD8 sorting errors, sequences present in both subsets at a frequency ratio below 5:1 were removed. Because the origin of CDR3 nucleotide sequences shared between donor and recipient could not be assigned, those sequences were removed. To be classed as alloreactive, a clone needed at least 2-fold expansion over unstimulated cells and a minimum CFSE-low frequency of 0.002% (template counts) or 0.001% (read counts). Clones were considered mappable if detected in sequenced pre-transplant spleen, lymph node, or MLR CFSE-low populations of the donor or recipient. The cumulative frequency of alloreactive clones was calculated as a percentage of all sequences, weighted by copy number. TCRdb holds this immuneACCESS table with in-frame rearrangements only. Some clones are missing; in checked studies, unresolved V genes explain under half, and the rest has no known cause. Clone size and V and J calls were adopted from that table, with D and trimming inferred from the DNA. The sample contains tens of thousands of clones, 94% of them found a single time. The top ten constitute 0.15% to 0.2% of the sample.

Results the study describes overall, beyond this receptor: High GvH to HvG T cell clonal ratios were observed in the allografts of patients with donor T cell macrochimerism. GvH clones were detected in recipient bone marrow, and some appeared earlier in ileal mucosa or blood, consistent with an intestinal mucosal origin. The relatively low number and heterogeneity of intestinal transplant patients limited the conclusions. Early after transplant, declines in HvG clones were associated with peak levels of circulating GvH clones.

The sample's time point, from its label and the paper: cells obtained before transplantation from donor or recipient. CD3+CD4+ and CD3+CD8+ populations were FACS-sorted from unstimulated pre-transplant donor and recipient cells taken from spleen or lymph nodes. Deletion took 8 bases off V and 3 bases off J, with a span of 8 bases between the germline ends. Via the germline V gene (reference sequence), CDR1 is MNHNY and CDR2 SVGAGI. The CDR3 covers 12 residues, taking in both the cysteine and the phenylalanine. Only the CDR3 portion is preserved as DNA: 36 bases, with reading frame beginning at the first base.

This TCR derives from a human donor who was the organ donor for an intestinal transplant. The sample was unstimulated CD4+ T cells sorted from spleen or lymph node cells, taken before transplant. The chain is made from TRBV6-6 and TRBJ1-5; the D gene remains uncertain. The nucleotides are TGTGCCAGCTCTGGCTCCAATCAGCCCCAGCATTTT. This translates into CASSGSNQPQHF.